This is a list of T cell receptor beta chains from one sample in a study of blood T cell repertoires in COVID-19. Assay used: immunoSEQ multiplex PCR; TCRdb lists only in-frame clones, some missing. In the table there are some 200,000 clones, around 90% of which are singletons. The sequenced sample consisted of PBMCs or T cells enriched from blood (not recorded which). The receptors were sampled from a woman aged 25 to 39 who had recovered from COVID-19. Both conserved end residues are part of each CDR3. The D gene is left open where the match is weak. Not all rows give a size; the values are once, few, many and, for expanded clones, a class.

length: 14; V: TRBV11-3; J: TRBJ2-5; size: .; D: TRBD2; DNA: TGTGCCAGCAGCGCGCGGGAGTATCAAGAGACCCAGTACTTC; CDR3: CASSAREYQETQYF
length: 15; V: TRBV11-2; J: TRBJ2-7; size: .; D: TRBD2; DNA: TGTGCCAGCAGCTTGAGTAGCGGGAGTAGCTACGAGCAGTACTTC; CDR3: CASSLSSGSSYEQYF
length: 16; V: TRBV11-2; J: TRBJ1-2; size: .; D: .; DNA: TGTGCCAGCAGCCGAAGGACAGAGCCCTCTCGCTATGGCTACACCTTC; CDR3: CASSRRTEPSRYGYTF
length: 17; V: TRBV5-1; J: TRBJ1-3; size: .; D: .; DNA: TGCGCCAGCAGCTTGTATTCCCCCCGGCAGGAAGGAAACACCATATATTTT; CDR3: CASSLYSPRQEGNTIYF
length: 15; V: TRBV2; J: TRBJ2-4; size: medium-sized; D: TRBD2; DNA: TGTGCCAGCAGTGGGTTAAGCGGGGATGCAGACATTCAGTACTTC; CDR3: CASSGLSGDADIQYF
length: 16; V: TRBV19; J: TRBJ2-1; size: .; D: TRBD1; DNA: TGTGCCAGTAGTAGATACTGGACAGGGGGAGGGAATGAGCAGTTCTTC; CDR3: CASSRYWTGGGNEQFF
length: 14; V: TRBV27; J: TRBJ1-1; size: .; D: .; DNA: TGTGCCAGCAGTTTCCGCCATAGAGACACTGAAGCTTTCTTT; CDR3: CASSFRHRDTEAFF
length: 15; V: TRBV7-3; J: TRBJ2-5; size: few; D: TRBD2; DNA: TGTGCCAGCAGCTACGGGACTAGCGGGACGGAGACCCAGTACTTC; CDR3: CASSYGTSGTETQYF
length: 15; V: TRBV18; J: TRBJ1-2; size: .; D: TRBD1; DNA: TGTGCCACTATCGGGGTCCTGACAGGGAACGGCGGCTACACCTTC; CDR3: CATIGVLTGNGGYTF
length: 14; V: TRBV30; J: TRBJ1-5; size: few; D: TRBD1; DNA: TGTGCCTGGAGGCACAGGGGGAGGAATCAGCCCCAGCATTTT; CDR3: CAWRHRGRNQPQHF
length: 14; V: TRBV29-1; J: TRBJ2-2; size: .; D: .; DNA: TGCAGCGTTGGAGGCAGGGTAGGGACCGGGGAGCTGTTTTTT; CDR3: CSVGGRVGTGELFF
length: 16; V: TRBV2; J: TRBJ2-1; size: .; D: TRBD2; DNA: TGTGCCAGCAGTGAACAGACTAGCGGGAGAGACAATGAGCAGTTCTTC; CDR3: CASSEQTSGRDNEQFF
length: 14; V: TRBV9; J: TRBJ1-5; size: .; D: .; DNA: TGTGCCAGCAGCGTAGGCGATAGCAATCAGCCCCAGCATTTT; CDR3: CASSVGDSNQPQHF
length: 13; V: TRBV11-3; J: TRBJ2-7; size: .; D: .; DNA: TGTGCCAGCAGCTTCGCACAGATCTACGAGCAGTACTTC; CDR3: CASSFAQIYEQYF
length: 13; V: TRBV30; J: TRBJ1-1; size: .; D: .; DNA: TGTGCCTGGAGTGGACGGGTTCGGGATGAAGCTTTCTTT; CDR3: CAWSGRVRDEAFF
length: 14; V: TRBV5-4; J: TRBJ1-1; size: .; D: .; DNA: TGTGCCAGCAGCGGGCCGGGGAAAGGGACTGAAGCTTTCTTT; CDR3: CASSGPGKGTEAFF
length: 14; V: TRBV5-1; J: TRBJ1-2; size: .; D: TRBD1; DNA: TGCGCCAGCAGCAAGCTGGGACAGCAATATGGCTACACCTTC; CDR3: CASSKLGQQYGYTF
length: 19; V: TRBV7-3; J: TRBJ2-7; size: once; D: TRBD2; DNA: TGTGCCAGCAGCTTAAGGGGTGCGGGACTAGCGGGAGAAATGTACGAGCAGTACTTC; CDR3: CASSLRGAGLAGEMYEQYF
length: 16; V: TRBV19; J: TRBJ1-5; size: many; D: TRBD1; DNA: TGTGCCAGTAGTATAGGGAGGGACAGGAAAAATCAGCCCCAGCATTTT; CDR3: CASSIGRDRKNQPQHF
length: 15; V: TRBV19; J: TRBJ1-1; size: .; D: .; DNA: TGTGCCAGTTTTAACGACAAAGGGGTTGGTACTGAAGCTTTCTTT; CDR3: CASFNDKGVGTEAFF
length: 14; V: TRBV30; J: TRBJ1-2; size: .; D: .; DNA: TGTGCCTGGAGTACAGGAAGTTCGCCCTCTGGCTACACCTTC; CDR3: CAWSTGSSPSGYTF
length: 15; V: TRBV6-5; J: TRBJ1-2; size: .; D: .; DNA: TGTGCCAGCAGTTATACGTCGCACTCCAGAGGTGGCTACACCTTC; CDR3: CASSYTSHSRGGYTF
length: 12; V: TRBV2; J: TRBJ1-1; size: .; D: TRBD1; DNA: TGTGCCAGCAGGTTGGACAGGGATGTTGCTTTCTTT; CDR3: CASRLDRDVAFF
length: 16; V: TRBV30; J: TRBJ2-3; size: .; D: TRBD1; DNA: TGTGCCTGGAGTGCAGGACAGGGGGCGAGCACAGATACGCAGTATTTT; CDR3: CAWSAGQGASTDTQYF
length: 15; V: TRBV6-2/TRBV6-3; J: TRBJ1-4; size: .; D: .; DNA: TGTGCCAGCAGTTACTCGCAGACAACTAATGAAAAACTGTTTTTT; CDR3: CASSYSQTTNEKLFF
length: 15; V: TRBV19; J: TRBJ2-7; size: .; D: TRBD2; DNA: TGTGCCAGTAGTACCGGGGTAGCGGGAGGTGGCGAGCAGTACTTC; CDR3: CASSTGVAGGGEQYF